Listed below are T cell receptor beta chains from one sample, sequenced in a study of blood T cell repertoires in COVID-19. Data came from immunoSEQ multiplex PCR; TCRdb stores just in-frame clones and leaves some out. The sample shows roughly 50,000 clones, 85% to 95% of them seen only once. The specimen was peripheral blood. The source of these receptors is a man aged 45 to 65 with acute or convalescent COVID-19. Both conserved end residues are part of each CDR3. D genes are given only for firm matches. A clone size is listed for some rows: how often the clone was seen (once, few, many), or a class if it is expanded.

D: -
size: -
J: TRBJ2-3
V: TRBV11-3
DNA: TGTGCCAGCAGCTCGGCGCGGACTGGCCCGCAGTATTTT
CDR3: CASSSARTGPQYF

D: -
size: -
J: TRBJ1-1
V: TRBV2
DNA: TGTGCCAGCAGTGAGGCCCTGGTCGGGATACCTGAAGCTTTCTTT
CDR3: CASSEALVGIPEAFF

D: -
size: -
J: TRBJ1-4
V: TRBV14
DNA: TGTGCCAGCAGCCAAGATGTGCGGGAAAAACTGTTTTTT
CDR3: CASSQDVREKLFF

D: TRBD1
size: -
J: TRBJ2-5
V: TRBV19
DNA: TGTGCCAGTAGTGGGGACAGGGGTTGGAAAGAGACCCAGTACTTC
CDR3: CASSGDRGWKETQYF

D: -
size: -
J: TRBJ2-1
V: TRBV24-1
DNA: TGTGCCACCAGTGATCGTTCCGGGACTTCTAGATACAATGAGCAGTTCTTC
CDR3: CATSDRSGTSRYNEQFF

D: -
size: -
J: TRBJ1-6
V: TRBV18
DNA: TGTGCCAGCTCACCTAAATCTCGAAGCCCAAAAAGCTCCTATAATTCACCCCTCCACTTT
CDR3: CASSPKSRSPKSSYNSPLHF

D: -
size: -
J: TRBJ2-2
V: TRBV4-1
DNA: TGCGCCAGCAGTCCTCAGGGCACCGGGGAGCTGTTTTTT
CDR3: CASSPQGTGELFF

D: -
size: -
J: TRBJ1-5
V: TRBV7-2
DNA: TGTGCCAGCAGCTCTAGACCCATAACTAGCAATCAGCCCCAGCATTTT
CDR3: CASSSRPITSNQPQHF

D: -
size: -
J: TRBJ1-4
V: TRBV2
DNA: TGTGCCAGCAGGCCGACAGACCGGGAAAAACTGTTTTTT
CDR3: CASRPTDREKLFF

D: TRBD2
size: -
J: TRBJ2-7
V: TRBV19
DNA: TGTGCCAGTAGTCCCTGGGGGAGCGGGAGTTCCTACGAGCAGTACTTC
CDR3: CASSPWGSGSSYEQYF

D: -
size: -
J: TRBJ2-1
V: TRBV5-1
DNA: TGCGCCAGCAGCTTGGACAGCTCCTACAATGAGCAGTTCTTC
CDR3: CASSLDSSYNEQFF

D: -
size: -
J: TRBJ1-3
V: TRBV6-5
DNA: TGTGCCAGCAGTCCCAGGGCTCTAGGGACCATATATTTT
CDR3: CASSPRALGTIYF

D: -
size: -
J: TRBJ2-1
V: TRBV5-6
DNA: TGTGCCAGCAGCACTGACAATGAGCAGTTCTTC
CDR3: CASSTDNEQFF

D: TRBD1
size: -
J: TRBJ1-2
V: TRBV3-1/TRBV3-2
DNA: TGTGCCAGCAGCCAAGATTCTCAGGGGGGCTATGGCTACACCTTC
CDR3: CASSQDSQGGYGYTF

D: TRBD1
size: -
J: TRBJ1-5
V: TRBV19
DNA: TGTGCCAGTAGTATAGGGGGACAGGGCAATCAGCCCCAGCATTTT
CDR3: CASSIGGQGNQPQHF

D: -
size: -
J: TRBJ1-5
V: TRBV6-5
DNA: TGTGCCAGCAGCTTGACTAGGAGCAATCAGCCCCAGCATTTT
CDR3: CASSLTRSNQPQHF

D: -
size: -
J: TRBJ2-7
V: TRBV29-1
DNA: TGCAGCGTTGAAGTCGCCAGGCAGCCGTACGAGCAGTACTTC
CDR3: CSVEVARQPYEQYF

D: -
size: -
J: TRBJ1-4
V: TRBV18
DNA: TGTGCCAGCTCACCACTCCCAGGTCCTAATGAAAAACTGTTTTTT
CDR3: CASSPLPGPNEKLFF

D: TRBD2
size: -
J: TRBJ2-7
V: TRBV5-4
DNA: TGTGCCAGCAGCTTGGGCGGGGGGGCGAAAGCCTACGAGCAGTACTTC
CDR3: CASSLGGGAKAYEQYF

D: -
size: -
J: TRBJ2-5
V: TRBV10-2
DNA: TGCGCCAGCAGTGAAGCGGGCCTCCAAGAGACCCAGTACTTC
CDR3: CASSEAGLQETQYF

D: -
size: -
J: TRBJ2-1
V: TRBV6-5
DNA: TGTGCCAGCAGTCAAACTTCTAATGAGCAGTTCTTC
CDR3: CASSQTSNEQFF

D: -
size: -
J: TRBJ1-6
V: TRBV19
DNA: TGTGCCAGCCCCGGGCAGGGAGGTTCACCCCTCCACTTT
CDR3: CASPGQGGSPLHF

D: -
size: -
J: TRBJ2-3
V: TRBV18
DNA: TGTGCCAGCTCACCGCCCCAGGGCATATATGATACGCAGTATTTT
CDR3: CASSPPQGIYDTQYF

D: TRBD1
size: -
J: TRBJ2-1
V: TRBV18
DNA: TGTGCCAGCTCAGACAGGGAAGACCGAAAGAATGAGCAGTTCTTC
CDR3: CASSDREDRKNEQFF

D: TRBD2
size: -
J: TRBJ2-3
V: TRBV3-1/TRBV3-2
DNA: TGTGCCAGCAGCCAAGAGAAACTAGCGGGGGTCACAGATACGCAGTATTTT
CDR3: CASSQEKLAGVTDTQYF

D: -
size: -
J: TRBJ2-3
V: TRBV5-1
DNA: TGCGCCAGCACCCCTGCAGGGACAGATACGCAGTATTTT
CDR3: CASTPAGTDTQYF

D: TRBD2
size: once
J: TRBJ2-1
V: TRBV5-1
DNA: TGCGCCAGCAGCTTGGGGCTAGCGGGCAATGAGCAGTTCTTC
CDR3: CASSLGLAGNEQFF

D: -
size: -
J: TRBJ2-3
V: TRBV27
DNA: TGTGCCAGCAGTTTGGGGTCCGGGACTGGAACATTGGCGCAGTATTTT
CDR3: CASSLGSGTGTLAQYF

D: TRBD2
size: once
J: TRBJ2-2
V: TRBV30
DNA: TGTGCCTGGAGTGCCGGACTAGCGAACACCGGGGAGCTGTTTTTT
CDR3: CAWSAGLANTGELFF

D: TRBD2
size: once
J: TRBJ2-1
V: TRBV24-1
DNA: TGTGCCACCAGTGCCAGCGGGAGTGGTTACAATGAGCAGTTCTTC
CDR3: CATSASGSGYNEQFF

D: -
size: -
J: TRBJ2-3
V: TRBV7-2
DNA: TGTGCCAGCAGCTTGAACAGGGTGAGGGATACGCAGTATTTT
CDR3: CASSLNRVRDTQYF

D: TRBD1
size: once
J: TRBJ2-5
V: TRBV18
DNA: TGTGCCAGCTCGAAACAGGGGTCGGGGGAGACCCAGTACTTC
CDR3: CASSKQGSGETQYF

D: -
size: -
J: TRBJ2-1
V: TRBV21-1
DNA: TGTGCCAGCAGCAAAGCCCTTGTCCTAGCTACTGAGCAGTTCTTC
CDR3: CASSKALVLATEQFF

D: TRBD1
size: -
J: TRBJ1-2
V: TRBV5-1
DNA: TGCGCCAGCGGTGACAGGGCCAACTATGGCTACACCTTC
CDR3: CASGDRANYGYTF

D: TRBD2
size: -
J: TRBJ2-7
V: TRBV5-1
DNA: TGCGCCAGCAGCAGCTCTAGCGGGAGTTACGAGCAGTACTTC
CDR3: CASSSSSGSYEQYF

D: TRBD2
size: -
J: TRBJ2-7
V: TRBV5-1
DNA: TGCGCCAGCAGCTTAAGTTCCAGCGGGAGTGGGTACGAGCAGTACTTC
CDR3: CASSLSSSGSGYEQYF

D: -
size: -
J: TRBJ2-3
V: TRBV5-6
DNA: TGTGCCAGCAGCAAGGACTGGCCTAGCACAGATACGCAGTATTTT
CDR3: CASSKDWPSTDTQYF

D: -
size: few
J: TRBJ2-1
V: TRBV13
DNA: TGTGCCAGCAGCGTACGGACAGTGGGGTACAATGAGCAGTTCTTC
CDR3: CASSVRTVGYNEQFF

D: -
size: -
J: TRBJ1-4
V: TRBV2
DNA: TGTGCCAGCGCCCTCCGGGAGCCCCGAGCTGAAAAACTGTTTTTT
CDR3: CASALREPRAEKLFF

D: TRBD1
size: -
J: TRBJ1-2
V: TRBV7-9
DNA: TGTGCCAGCAGCTATGGACAGGGGGTTAGGTATGGCTACACCTTC
CDR3: CASSYGQGVRYGYTF

D: TRBD1
size: -
J: TRBJ1-1
V: TRBV9
DNA: TGTGCCAGCAGCGTAGATCCGGGACAGGGGGGATGGGGAGCTTTCTTT
CDR3: CASSVDPGQGGWGAFF

D: TRBD1
size: -
J: TRBJ2-2
V: TRBV15
DNA: TGTGCCACCAGCCGGGACAGACACACCGGGGAGCTGTTTTTT
CDR3: CATSRDRHTGELFF

D: TRBD1
size: -
J: TRBJ1-1
V: TRBV14
DNA: TGTGCCAGCAGCTTACAGGGGCTCACTGAAGCTTTCTTT
CDR3: CASSLQGLTEAFF

D: -
size: -
J: TRBJ1-1
V: TRBV6-5
DNA: TGTGCCAGCAGTTACGGATCAGGGTACGACTCTGAAGCTTTCTTT
CDR3: CASSYGSGYDSEAFF

D: TRBD2
size: -
J: TRBJ2-7
V: TRBV6-5
DNA: TGTGCCAGCAGTCCAAGCGGGGGCTCCTACGAGCAGTACTTC
CDR3: CASSPSGGSYEQYF

D: -
size: -
J: TRBJ1-4
V: TRBV5-1
DNA: TGCGCCAGCAGCTTCCAGGGGAGCACTAATGAAAAACTGTTTTTT
CDR3: CASSFQGSTNEKLFF

D: -
size: -
J: TRBJ1-1
V: TRBV30
DNA: TGTGCCTGGAGTACACTGAACACTGAAGCTTTCTTT
CDR3: CAWSTLNTEAFF

D: TRBD1
size: -
J: TRBJ2-2
V: TRBV30
DNA: TGTGCCTGGAGCCGGGACAGGGTTCGGCCGGCCGGGGAGCTGTTTTTT
CDR3: CAWSRDRVRPAGELFF

D: -
size: -
J: TRBJ1-1
V: TRBV5-1
DNA: TGCGCCAGCAGCTTGGAAGGAGGGATAGCCACTGAAGCTTTCTTT
CDR3: CASSLEGGIATEAFF